This TCR beta chain was retrieved from a study of identical twins. Study-level findings and limits: Weaker excess twin sharing was observed in beta out-of-frame sequences.

TCRdb called the 5' RACE reads again in MiXCR, with one record for every CDR3 protein. The sample records nearly 650,000 distinct CDR3 sequences, around 7.4% being singletons. This CDR3 has 17 amino acids. The germline gives CDR1 MGHRA, CDR2 YSYEKL. V lost 5 bases to trimming and J lost 2 bases; unmatched junction nucleotides: 8. This clonotype was detected only a few times. Its target is unknown. These data also formed part of another study, on yellow fever vaccine responses in identical twins.

V gene TRBV4-1 combines with J gene TRBJ2-3, with 12 bases fitting TRBD2. What was sequenced was PBMCs. This sequence originates from a woman aged 18-29 years in good health. CDR3 bases: TGCGCCAGCAGCAAAAAGACTAGCGGGGGATTCACAGATACGCAGTATTTT. Its protein is CASSKKTSGGFTDTQYF.